These 29 T cell receptor beta chains were sequenced from one sample in a study of cytomegalovirus exposure and HLA in healthy donors (dated by TCRdb to about 2017). Library prep was done by the immunoSEQ multiplex PCR assay. A mixture of 60 forward primers for TCR Vbeta segments and 13 reverse primers for TCR Jbeta segments was used in the multiplex PCR. The table was pulled from immuneACCESS by TCRdb, which kept in-frame rearrangements only. Such tables lose some clones; where checked, under half of the loss comes from unresolved V genes, and the rest has no known cause. For this sample there are under 200,000 clones; 70% to 90% appear just once. Roughly 7.5% of the sample lies in the top ten. The specimen was PBMCs. All receptors derive from a young woman in good health and CMV-seropositive.

The chain employs TRBV11-2 and TRBJ1-2; D may be TRBD1 (6 bases). Between the trimmed V and J ends, which lost 5 bases and 6 bases, there was a span of 22 bases. CDR1 is SGHAT, CDR2 FQNNGV, per germline. CDR3 size: 16 residues. CDR3 DNA: TGTGCCAGCAGCAACGAGAAGCTCAGGGGTTCTGATGGCTACACCTTC. It specifies CASSNEKLRGSDGYTF.

Here the CDR3 DNA reads TGTGCCAGCAGTTTAACGGGGGGGAGCACAGATACGCAGTATTTT. It codes for CASSLTGGSTDTQYF. This chain links TRBV28 with TRBJ2-3; TRBD2 matches at 8 bases. The CDR3 totals 15 residues. Per the germline V gene, CDR1 is MDHEN and CDR2 is SYDVKM. Germline trimming cut 2 bases from V and 0 bases from J; bases unmatched to any gene: 1.

This sequence joins TRBV4-3 and TRBJ2-2; 7 bases fit TRBD2. V dropped 0 bases and J dropped 6; count of bases not matched to a gene: 10. Germline CDR1 LGHNA, CDR2 YSLEER. The CDR3 totals 17 residues. The CDR3 region is CASSQDLKRGSAGELFF. The CDR3 coding sequence is TGCGCCAGCAGCCAAGATCTCAAGCGGGGATCGGCCGGGGAGCTGTTTTTT.

The V gene is TRBV19, the J gene TRBJ1-2; 8 bases map to TRBD1. There are 16 residues in the CDR3. V trimming: 5 bases; J trimming: 6 bases; junction bases outside the gene matches: 14. Per germline, CDR1 LNHDA and CDR2 SQIVND (reference sequence). The chain's CDR3 is CASSPTRQGRVDGYTF. The CDR3 DNA follows: TGTGCCAGTAGTCCTACCCGACAGGGGAGAGTAGATGGCTACACCTTC.

The V call is TRBV7-2, the J call TRBJ2-5; a possible D gene is TRBD1 (6 bases). The DNA matches TRBJ2-7 better at its end, which makes the J call doubtful. In germline, CDR1 is SGHTA, CDR2 FQGNSA. The CDR3 covers 19 residues. CDR3 in amino acids: CASSLIQRTDSTGSYEQYF. The CDR3 nucleotides are TGTGCCAGCAGCTTAATTCAAAGGACAGACTCCACGGGGAGCTACGAGCAGTACTTC.

The chain has TRBV2 and TRBJ1-1, with unresolved D. Trimming left V 5 bases short and J 2 bases short, with 9 bases between. Germline V CDR1 and CDR2: SNHLY, FYNNEI. The CDR3 spans 13 residues. The CDR3 DNA is TGTGCCAGCAGTAGGACTCGAAACACTGAAGCTTTCTTT. Its translation: CASSRTRNTEAFF.

DNA of the CDR3: TGTGCCAGCTCACCAGCAGGGTGGGGCACTGAAGCTTTCTTT. Encoded protein: CASSPAGWGTEAFF. The rearrangement uses TRBV18 and TRBJ1-1, with D perhaps matching TRBD1 (5 bases). The V and J ends lost 2 bases and 4 bases respectively, with 11 bases between them. The V gene's germline CDR1 is KGHSH and CDR2 LQKENI. The CDR3 consists of 14 residues.

This rearrangement joins TRBV7-2 to TRBJ1-2, with D possibly being TRBD1 (6 bases). This CDR3 comprises 14 residues. CDR1 SGHTA and CDR2 FQGNSA come from the germline V gene. V was trimmed by 5 bases and J by 5 bases, leaving 15 bases between them. This CDR3 reads CASSPLGGAYGYTF. The CDR3 bases are TGTGCCAGCAGCCCGCTTGGGGGGGCTTATGGCTACACCTTC.

The V and J genes are TRBV11-2 and TRBJ2-3; 7 nucleotides align to TRBD2. The CDR3 spans 17 residues. Unmatched junction bases numbered 17, after V lost 5 bases and J lost 6 bases. Germline CDR1 is SGHAT and CDR2 is FQNNGV. Here the CDR3 DNA reads TGTGCCAGCAGCCCCAGAAGGGTTGGACTAGAGCGGGATACGCAGTATTTT. Amino acids: CASSPRRVGLERDTQYF.

The count of this clone is one. The J gene is TRBJ1-1, the V gene TRBV28; 7 bases align to TRBD1. Germline loops: CDR1 MDHEN, CDR2 SYDVKM. Trimming removed 2 bases from V and 8 bases from J; junction bases left unmatched: 5. This CDR3 contains 13 residues. The CDR3 sequence: CASSLVGQREAFF. CDR3 in DNA: TGTGCCAGCAGTTTAGTGGGACAGCGAGAAGCTTTCTTT.

The chain carries TRBV7-9 and TRBJ2-1, with TRBD2 matching 13 bases. V dropped 6 bases and J dropped 7; count of bases not matched to a gene: 12. The germline V gene has CDR1 SEHNR and CDR2 FQNEAQ (reference sequence). The CDR3 consists of 17 residues. CDR3 sequence reads: CASSSLTSGGAGNEQFF. The CDR3 bases are TGTGCCAGCAGTTCCCTCACTAGCGGGGGGGCGGGGAATGAGCAGTTCTTC.

V usage is TRBV7-2 and J usage is TRBJ2-5; unclear D gene. The germline gives CDR1 SGHTA, CDR2 FQGNSA. This CDR3 has 14 amino acids. Trimming took 2 bases from V and 4 from J, leaving 11 bases between them. In nucleotides, the CDR3 is TGTGCCAGCAGCTTAAGTTTTGGCAGAGAGACCCAGTACTTC. Amino acids: CASSLSFGRETQYF.

J is TRBJ2-2 and V is TRBV10-3; the match to TRBD1 covers 12 bases. CDR3 size: 16 residues. Germline CDR1 and CDR2: ENHRY and SYGVKD. J lost 0 bases, V lost 10 bases, and 6 bases had no gene match. CDR3: CATRGQGASNTGELFF. CDR3 sequence (DNA): TGTGCCACGAGGGGACAGGGGGCCTCGAACACCGGGGAGCTGTTTTTT.

The DNA for the CDR3 is TGCGCCAGCAGCTTGGCCCTGCGGGGGGGCGCAGATACGCAGTATTTT. Translated: CASSLALRGGADTQYF. This sequence joins TRBV5-1 and TRBJ2-3, with 9 positions matching TRBD2. This CDR3 has 16 amino acids. From germline, CDR1 is SGHRS and CDR2 YFSETQ. Germline trimming cut 0 bases from V and 4 bases from J; bases unmatched to any gene: 6. The whole variable domain, filled in from reference TRBV5-1 and TRBJ2-3, reads KAGVTQTPRYLIKTRGQQVTLSCSPISGHRSVSWYQQTPGQGLQFLFEYFSETQRNKGNFPGRFSGRQFSNSRSEMNVSTLELGDSALYLCASSLALRGGADTQYFGPGTRLTVL.

The chain has TRBV25-1 and TRBJ1-4; possible D gene TRBD1, 5 bases. The V end lost 3 bases, the J end lost 8 bases, and 13 bases lay between the germline ends. The CDR3 length is 14 residues. Germline values: CDR1 MGHDK, CDR2 SYGVNS. CDR3 sequence reads: CASSDGGGPEKLFF. The CDR3 region has the DNA TGTGCCAGCAGTGATGGGGGAGGGCCCGAAAAACTGTTTTTT.

The chain recombines TRBV18 with TRBJ1-5; 8 bases fit TRBD1. The CDR3 has 16 residues. Losses at the gene ends were 2 bases for V and 3 bases for J; bases not matched to a gene: 6. The germline CDR1 and CDR2 sequences are KGHSH and LQKENI. CDR3 sequence: CASSPGQGGINQPQHF. The CDR3 coding sequence is TGTGCCAGCTCACCAGGACAGGGCGGGATCAATCAGCCCCAGCATTTT. Full variable domain (missing parts from reference TRBV18 and TRBJ1-5): NAGVMQNPRHLVRRRGQEARLRCSPMKGHSHVYWYRQLPEEGLKFMVYLQKENIIDESGMPKERFSAEFPKEGPSILRIQQVVRGDSAAYFCASSPGQGGINQPQHFGDGTRLSIL.

V gene TRBV2 combines with J gene TRBJ1-5; D gene ambiguous. The ends were cut back, 4 bases at V and 0 bases at J, with 10 bases in the middle. Germline V gene data show CDR1 as SNHLY and CDR2 as FYNNEI. The CDR3 spans 15 residues. CDR3 amino acids: CASSAGWASNQPQHF. The DNA of the CDR3 is TGTGCCAGCAGTGCGGGGTGGGCTAGCAATCAGCCCCAGCATTTT.

The chain recombines TRBV5-1 with TRBJ1-1, with TRBD1 identical over 7 bases. After removal of 0 bases from V and 3 bases from J, the junction contained 5 bases not matched to a gene. Germline values: CDR1 SGHRS, CDR2 YFSETQ. The CDR3 covers 15 residues. The CDR3 nucleotides are TGCGCCAGCAGCTTGGGACAGGGAATCTACACTGAAGCTTTCTTT. Protein: CASSLGQGIYTEAFF.

The chain carries TRBV2 and TRBJ1-5; 9 nucleotides align to TRBD1. Per the germline V gene, CDR1 is SNHLY and CDR2 is FYNNEI. The ends lost 7 bases at V and 2 bases at J; junction bases unmatched: 6. The CDR3 has 15 residues. As DNA, the CDR3 is TGTGCCAGCACCTACCGGGACAGGGGCAATCAGCCCCAGCATTTT. This sequence encodes CASTYRDRGNQPQHF.

The CDR3 coding sequence is TGTGCCAGCAGCCGGGACAGGGAGGACTATGGCTACACCTTC. It is translated as CASSRDREDYGYTF. The J gene is TRBJ1-2, the V gene TRBV6-5, with 9 bases fitting TRBD1. The CDR3 has 14 amino acids. V was pared by 6 bases and J by 3 bases, with 5 bases of the junction left unmatched. Germline values: CDR1 MNHEY, CDR2 SVGAGI.

The rearrangement uses TRBV25-1 and TRBJ1-5, with D perhaps matching TRBD1 (5 bases). V lost 3 bases, J lost 9 bases, and 12 bases lay in between. The CDR3 consists of 13 residues. Germline-derived CDR1 and CDR2 are MGHDK and SYGVNS. CDR3 DNA sequence: TGTGCCAGCAGTGATGCGGGGCCCCGGCCCCAGCATTTT. It encodes CASSDAGPRPQHF.

The rearrangement uses TRBV27 and TRBJ1-6; 10 bases fit TRBD1. Germline loops: CDR1 MNHEY, CDR2 SMNVEV (reference sequence). This CDR3 is built from 15 residues. Trimming took 8 bases from V and 0 from J; bases not matched to a gene: 1. CDR3 sequence: CASRTGGSYNSPLHF. Here the CDR3 DNA reads TGTGCCAGCCGGACAGGGGGCTCCTATAATTCACCCCTCCACTTT.

The rearrangement joins TRBV2 to TRBJ2-2, with 11 bases matching TRBD2. Trimming cost V 3 bases and J 0 bases; bases outside gene matches: 6. This CDR3 region has 18 residues. Germline CDR1 reads SNHLY; CDR2 reads FYNNEI. CDR3 DNA: TGTGCCAGCAGTGACCCTAGCGGGGGGCCTGCGAACACCGGGGAGCTGTTTTTT. Encoded protein: CASSDPSGGPANTGELFF.

The chain employs TRBV5-4 and TRBJ1-3; D remains unclear. CDR1 SGHNT and CDR2 YYREEE come from the germline V gene (reference sequence). Trimming left V 3 bases short and J 0 bases short, with 13 bases between. This CDR3 spans 16 amino acids. CDR3 in amino acids: CASSSGPGYSGNTIYF. CDR3 coding DNA: TGTGCCAGCAGCTCCGGTCCAGGCTACTCTGGAAACACCATATATTTT.

The gene calls are TRBV5-6 and TRBJ1-5, with D unresolved. CDR1 and CDR2 (germline): SGHDT, YYEEEE. Trimming took off 0 bases at V and 3 bases at J, with 13 bases between the two ends. This CDR3 has 16 amino acids. CDR3 sequence: CASSLGGWRFNQPQHF. CDR3 DNA sequence: TGTGCCAGCAGCTTGGGAGGGTGGAGGTTCAATCAGCCCCAGCATTTT. The full variable domain, completed using reference TRBV5-6 and TRBJ1-5, is DAGVTQSPTHLIKTRGQQVTLRCSPKSGHDTVSWYQQALGQGPQFIFQYYEEEERQRGNFPDRFSGHQFPNYSSELNVNALLLGDSALYLCASSLGGWRFNQPQHFGDGTRLSIL.

The chain has TRBV7-3 and TRBJ2-1; 15 bases are a match to TRBD2. The CDR3 sequence is 17 residues long. V was clipped by 4 bases and J by 3 bases; unmatched bases: 4. CDR1 SGHTA and CDR2 FQGTGA come from the germline V gene. DNA for the CDR3: TGTGCCAGCAGCTCTGGACTAGCGGGGGGGCTCTACAATGAGCAGTTCTTC. Protein sequence: CASSSGLAGGLYNEQFF.

V gene TRBV7-9 combines with J gene TRBJ2-1; 7 nucleotides align to TRBD2. CDR1 and CDR2 (germline): SEHNR, FQNEAQ (reference sequence). This CDR3 region has 15 residues. Trimming removed 6 bases from V and 1 base from J; junction bases left unmatched: 6. DNA of the CDR3: TGTGCCAGCAGGGGAGGGACTGTTTCCTACAATGAGCAGTTCTTC. This codes for CASRGGTVSYNEQFF.

The chain uses TRBV7-2 and TRBJ1-1, with a weak D call TRBD1 (5 bases). This CDR3 contains 14 residues. V was shortened by 2 bases and J by 5 bases, with 12 bases between the two germline ends. CDR1 is SGHTA and CDR2 is FQGNSA in the germline V gene. The CDR3 region has the DNA TGTGCCAGCAGCTTATCAGCAGGGCAAACTGAAGCTTTCTTT. It codes for CASSLSAGQTEAFF.

The chain uses TRBV18 and TRBJ2-1, with D possibly being TRBD2 (5 bases). Trimming stripped 1 base from V and 3 bases from J, with 10 bases between. The CDR3 sequence is 15 residues long. Per germline, CDR1 KGHSH and CDR2 LQKENI. CDR3 residues: CASSPLEVDYNEQFF. The CDR3 bases are TGTGCCAGCTCACCACTGGAGGTAGACTACAATGAGCAGTTCTTC.